The TCR beta chain under discussion was sequenced for a study of control samples from healthy donors and cancer patients. The germline V gene encodes CDR1 DFQATT and CDR2 SNEGSKA (reference sequence). The germline V and J ends were trimmed by 1 base and 7 bases, with 4 bases remaining between them. CDR3 length: 10 amino acids. Here immunoSEQ multiplex PCR was the method, and the copy in TCRdb shows in-frame clones only, minus some. This sample has 150,000 or so clones, with about 94% found just once. Sequencing was done on a sample of blood. This TCR derives from a woman aged 55-69 years in good health. The genes are TRBV20-1 and TRBJ2-5; D ambiguous. In nucleotides, the CDR3 is TGCAGTGCTAGAGTCGCGACCCAGTACTTC. This sequence encodes CSARVATQYF.